Each of the 2 T cell receptor beta chains below was sequenced from the same sample in a study of T-cell reconstitution after alpha-beta-depleted transplantation in children. TCRbeta library preparation incorporated unique molecular identifiers. TCRdb independently ran MiXCR on the PCR reads; one entry per CDR3 protein. The sample lists hundreds of thousands of distinct CDR3 sequences, roughly a tenth seen once, with less than 4.5% in the top ten. Here the sequenced sample was PBMCs from the stem cell graft donor, taken from the stem cell graft. The source of these receptors is a human donor who donated a stem cell graft to a child with acute myeloid leukemia.

The rearrangement joins TRBV29-1 to TRBJ2-7, with D possibly being TRBD1 (6 bases). The CDR3 length is 12 residues. CDR1 and CDR2 from the germline V gene are SQVTM and ANQGSEA. The V and J ends lost 8 bases and 6 bases respectively, with 17 bases between them. DNA for the CDR3: TGCAGCTCCTGGACAGCCTCAGGCGAGCAGTACTTC. Encoded protein: CSSWTASGEQYF.

This clonotype has more than one count but fewer than ten. This rearrangement joins TRBV6-2 or TRBV6-3 to TRBJ2-7; the match to TRBD2 covers 9 bases. Trimming removed 6 bases from V and 1 base from J; junction bases left unmatched: 10. This CDR3 has 16 amino acids. CDR1 and CDR2 from the germline V gene are MNHEY and SVGEGT. This chain's CDR3 is CASRKVTSGLSYEQYF. CDR3 nucleotide sequence: TGTGCCAGCAGAAAAGTGACTAGCGGCCTTTCCTACGAGCAGTACTTC.